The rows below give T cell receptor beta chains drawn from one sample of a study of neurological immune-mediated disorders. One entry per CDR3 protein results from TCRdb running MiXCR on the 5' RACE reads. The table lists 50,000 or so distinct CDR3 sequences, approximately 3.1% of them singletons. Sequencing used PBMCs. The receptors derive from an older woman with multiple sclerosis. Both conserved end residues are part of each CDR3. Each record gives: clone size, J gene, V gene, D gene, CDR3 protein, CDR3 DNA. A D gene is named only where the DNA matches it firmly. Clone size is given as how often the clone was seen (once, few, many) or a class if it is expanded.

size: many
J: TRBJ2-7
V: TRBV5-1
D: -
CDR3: CASMEAGTYEQYF
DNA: TGCGCCAGCATGGAGGCTGGAACCTACGAGCAGTACTTC

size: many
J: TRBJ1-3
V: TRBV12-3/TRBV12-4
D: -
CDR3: CASTGWGAGNTIYF
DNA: TGTGCCAGCACCGGATGGGGTGCGGGAAACACCATATATTTT

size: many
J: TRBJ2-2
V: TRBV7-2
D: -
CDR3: CASSLVGTLNTGELFF
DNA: TGTGCCAGCAGCTTAGTGGGCACCTTAAACACCGGGGAGCTGTTTTTT

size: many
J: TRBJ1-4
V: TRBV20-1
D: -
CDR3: CSAPWAVNEKLFF
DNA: TGCAGTGCCCCCTGGGCAGTTAATGAAAAACTGTTTTTT

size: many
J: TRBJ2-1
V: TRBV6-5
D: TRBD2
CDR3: CASSFMPTSGGYNEQFF
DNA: TGTGCCAGCAGTTTCATGCCGACTAGCGGGGGTTACAATGAGCAGTTCTTC

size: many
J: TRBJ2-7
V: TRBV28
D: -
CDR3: CASSLGRIGGNEQYF
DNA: TGTGCCAGCAGTTTAGGCCGGATTGGGGGGAACGAGCAGTACTTC

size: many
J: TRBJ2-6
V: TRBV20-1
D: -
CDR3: CSAGKIRGSGANVLTF
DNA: TGCAGTGCGGGAAAGATAAGGGGCTCTGGGGCCAACGTCCTGACTTTC

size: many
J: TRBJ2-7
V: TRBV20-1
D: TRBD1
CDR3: CSAATGTASYEQYF
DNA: TGCAGTGCAGCCACCGGGACAGCTTCTTACGAGCAGTACTTC

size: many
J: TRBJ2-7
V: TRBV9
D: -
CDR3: CASSVGQGRLYEQYF
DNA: TGTGCCAGCAGCGTTGGGCAGGGAAGACTCTACGAGCAGTACTTC

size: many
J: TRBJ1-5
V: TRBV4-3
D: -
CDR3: CASSPTDSNQPQHF
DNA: TGCGCCAGCAGCCCGACGGATAGCAATCAGCCCCAGCATTTT

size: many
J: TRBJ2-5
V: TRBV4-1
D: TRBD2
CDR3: CASSQGLTSGSSQETQYF
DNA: TGCGCCAGCAGCCAAGGTTTGACTAGCGGGAGCTCCCAAGAGACCCAGTACTTC

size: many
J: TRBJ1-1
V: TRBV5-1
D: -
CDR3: CASSYKQGNTEAFF
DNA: TGCGCCAGCAGCTATAAACAAGGGAACACTGAAGCTTTCTTT

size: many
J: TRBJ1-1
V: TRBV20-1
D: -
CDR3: CSASSQGTNTEAFF
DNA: TGCAGTGCTAGCTCTCAGGGTACGAACACTGAAGCTTTCTTT

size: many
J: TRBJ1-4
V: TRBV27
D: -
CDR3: CASSLGVQANEKLFF
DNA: TGTGCCAGCAGTCTAGGGGTTCAGGCTAATGAAAAACTGTTTTTT

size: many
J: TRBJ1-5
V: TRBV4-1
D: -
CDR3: CASSHGPHQPQHF
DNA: TGCGCCAGCAGCCACGGACCCCATCAGCCCCAGCATTTT